This T cell receptor (beta chain) was sequenced during a study of T cell clones after liver transplantation. About the study: TCRbeta sequencing after a pre-transplant mixed lymphocyte reaction identified graft-donor-reactive clones, later tracked in post-transplant blood.

This clone was seen at least ten times. Trimming pared 5 bases from V and 2 bases from J, leaving 13 bases between. This CDR3 spans 14 amino acids. CDR1 is SEHNR and CDR2 is FQNEAQ in the germline V gene (reference sequence). Sequencing was performed with immunoSEQ multiplex PCR; in TCRdb, only in-frame clones are kept and a portion is missing. The data contain tens of thousands of clones, 78% of them singletons. The chain employs TRBV7-9 and TRBJ2-7, with D perhaps matching TRBD1 (6 bases). This sample comprised CD8+ T cells from blood, obtained 54 months after liver transplant. This clonotype was sampled from a human patient who received a liver transplant. Some T cells may have originated in the graft donor. This CDR3 reads CASSTPTGPYEQYF. CDR3 in DNA: TGTGCCAGCAGCACGCCGACAGGTCCCTACGAGCAGTACTTC.